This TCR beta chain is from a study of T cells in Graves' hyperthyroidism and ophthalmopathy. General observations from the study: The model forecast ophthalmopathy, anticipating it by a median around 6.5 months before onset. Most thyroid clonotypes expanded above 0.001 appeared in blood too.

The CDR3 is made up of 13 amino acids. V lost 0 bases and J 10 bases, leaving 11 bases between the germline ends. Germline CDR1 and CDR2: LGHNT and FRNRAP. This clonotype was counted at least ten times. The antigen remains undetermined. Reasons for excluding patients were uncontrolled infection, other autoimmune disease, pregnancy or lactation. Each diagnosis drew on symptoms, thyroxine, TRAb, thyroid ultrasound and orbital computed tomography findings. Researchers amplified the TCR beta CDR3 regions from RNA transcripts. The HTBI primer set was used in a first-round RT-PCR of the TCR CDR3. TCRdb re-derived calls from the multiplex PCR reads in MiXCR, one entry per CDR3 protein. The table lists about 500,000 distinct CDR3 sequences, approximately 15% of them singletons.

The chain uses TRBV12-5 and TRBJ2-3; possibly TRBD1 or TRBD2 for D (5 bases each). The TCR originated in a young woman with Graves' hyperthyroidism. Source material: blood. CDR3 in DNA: TGTGCTAGTGGTTTGGTCGACAGCGGTCCGCAGTATTTT. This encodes CASGLVDSGPQYF.